The 11 T cell receptor beta chains listed next were all sequenced from one sample in a study of OX40 agonist ivuxolimab in advanced cancers. Only in-frame clones appear in the TCRdb table, and some are missing; sequencing was by immunoSEQ multiplex PCR. The table shows approximately 22,000 clones, with 80% to 90% occurring only once. Material: CD4+ or CD8+ T cells sorted from blood, obtained in a trial of the OX40 agonist ivuxolimab. All receptors derive from an adult with an advanced solid tumor such as melanoma, head and neck, liver or kidney cancer.

V gene TRBV7-9 combines with J gene TRBJ2-1; TRBD2 matches 11 bases. Trimming took 5 bases from V and 3 from J; bases not matched to a gene: 6. Germline V gene sequence: CDR1 SEHNR, CDR2 FQNEAQ (reference sequence). The CDR3 is 16 residues long. Here the CDR3 reads CASSPPGTSGYNEQFF. The CDR3 DNA follows: TGTGCCAGCAGCCCCCCGGGGACTAGCGGCTACAATGAGCAGTTCTTC.

V and J are TRBV19 and TRBJ2-7; D uncertain. The V end lost 5 bases, the J end lost 6 bases, and 14 bases lay between the germline ends. The CDR3 is made up of 13 amino acids. Germline CDR1 and CDR2: LNHDA and SQIVND (reference sequence). The CDR3 DNA reads as TGTGCCAGTAGTGGCGCCCCCCCACTCGAGCAGTACTTC. Encoded protein: CASSGAPPLEQYF. The full variable domain, its missing parts supplied by reference TRBV19 and TRBJ2-7, is DGGITQSPKYLFRKEGQNVTLSCEQNLNHDAMYWYRQDPGQGLRLIYYSQIVNDFQKGDIAEGYSVSREKKESFPLTVTSAQKNPTAFYLCASSGAPPLEQYFGPGTRLTVT.

This clone is labeled large (0.1 to 1%). The chain uses TRBV19 and TRBJ1-5, with unresolved D. Trimming stripped 1 base from V and 0 bases from J, with 7 bases between. The germline CDR1 and CDR2 sequences are LNHDA and SQIVND (reference sequence). The CDR3 runs 15 residues. The CDR3 sequence: CASSIAGYSNQPQHF. In nucleotides, the CDR3 is TGTGCCAGTAGTATAGCCGGATATAGCAATCAGCCCCAGCATTTT.

The chain has TRBV27 and TRBJ1-4; perhaps TRBD1 as D (5 bases). V dropped 3 bases and J dropped 8 bases, with 16 bases sitting between them. CDR1 is MNHEY and CDR2 is SMNVEV in the germline V gene (reference sequence). This CDR3 is 15 amino acids long. The CDR3 region is CASSLGRGAGEKLFF. In DNA, the CDR3 is TGTGCCAGCAGTTTGGGAAGGGGCGCCGGGGAAAAACTGTTTTTT.

This clone was recorded a few times. V and J are TRBV19 and TRBJ2-7; TRBD1 matches at 10 bases. The CDR3 runs 14 residues. Germline trimming cut 7 bases from V and 2 bases from J; bases unmatched to any gene: 5. Looked up from germline, CDR1 is LNHDA and CDR2 is SQIVND (reference sequence). The DNA for the CDR3 is TGTGCCAGTAAATTAGGGACAGGGGCCTACGAGCAGTACTTC. This sequence encodes CASKLGTGAYEQYF.

The CDR3: CASSPQRGAGELFF. In nucleotides, the CDR3 is TGTGCCAGCAGCCCTCAAAGGGGGGCCGGGGAGCTGTTTTTT. The rearrangement links TRBV9 to TRBJ2-2; D tentatively fits TRBD1 or TRBD2 (6 bases each). Trimming stripped 4 bases from V and 6 bases from J, with 13 bases between. There are 14 residues in the CDR3. In germline, CDR1 is SGDLS, CDR2 YYNGEE.

This rearrangement joins TRBV30 to TRBJ2-7; no clear D. Germline CDR1 is GTSNPN and CDR2 is SVGIG (reference sequence). V lost 5 bases, J lost 2 bases, and 16 bases lay in between. This CDR3 is built from 14 residues. Written as DNA, the CDR3 is TGTGCCTGGCTAAGAAAGGGCAGAGCCTACGAGCAGTACTTC. As protein: CAWLRKGRAYEQYF.

V gene TRBV7-6 combines with J gene TRBJ2-7; D possibly corresponds to TRBD2 (5 bases). V was clipped by 2 bases and J by 5 bases, with 7 bases between them. CDR1 SGHVS and CDR2 FNYEAQ come from the germline V gene. The CDR3 loop spans 12 amino acids. Here the CDR3 reads CASSLKGDEQYF. CDR3 DNA sequence: TGTGCCAGCAGCTTAAAGGGAGACGAGCAGTACTTC.

In regard to this clone: The sample contains more than one DNA sequence encoding this CDR3. The chain has TRBV27 and TRBJ2-7; no clear D gene. Trimming removed 2 bases from V and 3 bases from J, with 2 bases in between. CDR3 length equals 11 residues. Looked up from germline, CDR1 is MNHEY and CDR2 is SMNVEV (reference sequence). The CDR3 sequence: CASSLGYEQYF. The CDR3 bases are TGTGCCAGCAGTTTAGGCTACGAGCAGTACTTC.

The J gene is TRBJ1-1, the V gene TRBV7-8; D might be TRBD1 (6 bases). Trimming pared 5 bases from V and 2 bases from J, leaving 18 bases between. Per the germline V gene, CDR1 is SGHVS and CDR2 is FQNEAQ. The CDR3 has 16 residues. The CDR3 loop is CASSLGGPILNTEAFF. CDR3 DNA sequence: TGTGCCAGCAGCCTCGGGGGCCCCATCCTTAACACTGAAGCTTTCTTT.

CDR3 coding DNA: TGTGCCAGCAGCCCCACGGCGTGGGGGAGCGGTCCCGGGGAGCTGTTTTTT. Protein product: CASSPTAWGSGPGELFF. This chain joins TRBV5-5 and TRBJ2-2; possibly TRBD1 or TRBD2 for D (5 bases each). V lost 4 bases and J lost 6, with 22 bases in between. The CDR3 runs to 17 residues. The germline V gene has CDR1 SGHKS and CDR2 YYEKEE (reference sequence).